This paragraph reports one T cell receptor (beta chain). The antigen is unknown. The germline CDR1 and CDR2 sequences are LGHNT and FRNRAP. J was trimmed by 4 bases and V by 1 base; bases with no gene match: 9. The length of the CDR3 is 17 residues. This entry belongs to a study of cytomegalovirus exposure and HLA in healthy donors. General study findings and limits: A later analysis associated some 16,000 TCR beta sequences with HLA alleles at a 0.05 false discovery rate. TCR sequences were mostly rare, though some public TCRs occurred in many donors.

Primers included in the PCR were 60 Vbeta and 13 Jbeta primers. Here immunoSEQ multiplex PCR was the method, and the copy in TCRdb shows in-frame clones only, minus some. The top ten clones hold 2.7% of a sample with about 31,000 clones, 80% to 90% of them seen once. J is TRBJ2-2 and V is TRBV12-5; 7 nucleotides match TRBD1. This sequence originates from a boy aged 10-17 years in good health and CMV-seronegative. The source material was PBMCs. The CDR3 reads CASGLARQGPFTGELFF. DNA of the CDR3: TGTGCTAGTGGTTTGGCGCGACAGGGCCCGTTCACCGGGGAGCTGTTTTTT.